This TCR beta chain was captured by sequencing in a study of blood T cells in healthy people across ages. Details on this clonotype: A much larger clonotype is one base distant, so this may be a read error.

With a J-beta primer mix and a sample-barcoded 5' primer, a second PCR ran about 6 to 11 cycles. Using its own MiXCR run on the 5' RACE reads, TCRdb lists one record per CDR3 protein. The data show some 550,000 distinct CDR3 sequences, around half seen once. This CDR3 region has 13 residues. Germline V lookup: CDR1 MNHNY, CDR2 SVGAGI (reference sequence). The genes are TRBV6-6 and TRBJ2-5; no clear D. The sequence was obtained from a man older than 75 in good health. The sample taken for sequencing was blood. The chain's CDR3 is CAGSYSGTYEQYF. In DNA form, the CDR3 reads TGTGCCGGCAGTTACTCGGGTACTTATGAGCAGTACTTC.